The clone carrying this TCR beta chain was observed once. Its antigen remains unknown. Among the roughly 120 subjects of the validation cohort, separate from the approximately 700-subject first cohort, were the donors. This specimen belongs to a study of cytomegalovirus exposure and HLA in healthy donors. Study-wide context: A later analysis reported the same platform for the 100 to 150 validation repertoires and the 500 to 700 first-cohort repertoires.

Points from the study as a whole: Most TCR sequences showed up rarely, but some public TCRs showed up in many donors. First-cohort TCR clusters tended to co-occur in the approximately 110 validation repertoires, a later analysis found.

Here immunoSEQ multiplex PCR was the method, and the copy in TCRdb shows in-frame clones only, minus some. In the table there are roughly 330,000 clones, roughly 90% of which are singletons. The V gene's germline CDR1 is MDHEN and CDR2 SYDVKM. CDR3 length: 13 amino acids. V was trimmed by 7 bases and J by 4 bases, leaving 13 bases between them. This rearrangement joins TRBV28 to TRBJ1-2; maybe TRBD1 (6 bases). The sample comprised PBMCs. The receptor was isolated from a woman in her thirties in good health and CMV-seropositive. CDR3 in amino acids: CASTSGGRYGYTF. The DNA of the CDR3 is TGTGCCAGCACCTCCGGGGGGCGCTATGGCTACACCTTC.